This T cell receptor (beta chain) stems from a study of T cell responses to AZD1222 COVID-19 vaccine. General study findings and limits: Unmutated regions of variants are reportedly targeted by nearly half of spike-specific TCRs. Regions 160-218 and 743-854 held dominance among vaccine-associated CD4 TCRs, which spanned spike. The breadth and depth of Spike-specific TCRs increased once two AZD1222 doses had been given.

The CDR3 is 12 amino acids. The junction had 4 bases not matched to a gene; V was cut back by 5 bases and J by 9 bases. The germline V gene encodes CDR1 SGHTA and CDR2 FQGNSA. Produced via immunoSEQ multiplex PCR; TCRdb's table is partial and in-frame only. The repertoire includes some 120,000 clones, approximately 86% of them detected once, and 1.5% sits in the top ten. Worth noting for this clone: Its antigen is unknown.

This TCR was sampled from an adult in good health. The starting material was peripheral blood, obtained on day 0 of AZD1222 vaccination. J is TRBJ2-1 and V is TRBV7-2, with 7 bases fitting TRBD1. The CDR3 nucleotides read TGTGCCAGCAGCCCCAGGGGGTTTGAGCAGTTCTTC. Its protein product is CASSPRGFEQFF. Based on the CDR3 plus reference TRBV7-2 and TRBJ2-1, the full variable domain is GAGVSQSPSNKVTEKGKDVELRCDPISGHTALYWYRQSLGQGLEFLIYFQGNSAPDKSGLPSDRFSAERTGGSVSTLTIQRTQQEDSAVYLCASSPRGFEQFFGPGTRLTVL.